This TCR beta chain was found in a study of regulatory dendritic cells for organ transplantation. Sequencing used immunoSEQ multiplex PCR; TCRdb keeps in-frame clones, though not all of them. Of fewer than 50,000 clones listed, 75% to 95% are singletons. CDR3 length: 13 residues. V lost 7 bases to trimming and J lost 5 bases, with 11 bases between them. The V gene's germline CDR1 is SGHAT and CDR2 FQNNGV. This chain joins TRBV11-2 and TRBJ1-4; D is undetermined. The receptor was derived from a human donor in good health. Source material: naive CD8+ T cells from blood. The sample's subset: CD45RA+ naive T cells. CDR3 coding DNA: TGTGCCAGCAACCGCTTTGGGAATGAAAAACTGTTTTTT. Translating gives CASNRFGNEKLFF.